This TCR beta chain was identified during a study of blood T cell repertoires in COVID-19. There are 13 residues in the CDR3. V lost 3 bases and J lost 5, with 13 bases in between. Germline values: CDR1 SQVTM, CDR2 ANQGSEA. In the original processing: By means of reference gene primer amplification, nucleated cell counts were estimated. Method: immunoSEQ multiplex PCR; TCRdb's copy keeps in-frame clones and lacks some. V and J calls plus clone size are reproduced from that table; the DNA served to infer D and trimming. There are roughly 130,000 clones in the sample; over 60% occur only once, and around a sixth lies in the top ten.

The chain links TRBV29-1 to TRBJ1-2; D possibly corresponds to TRBD1 (5 bases). This clonotype originated in a man between 50 and 59 years old with acute or convalescent COVID-19. The sequenced sample consisted of peripheral blood. CDR3 nucleotides: TGCAGCGTTGAGGCCAGGGTCGGGTATGGCTACACCTTC. Translated: CSVEARVGYGYTF.